The 28 T cell receptor beta chains below come from one sample, sequenced in a study of T-cell reconstitution after alpha-beta-depleted transplantation in children. A TCRbeta library incorporating unique molecular identifiers was prepared. TCRdb independently ran MiXCR on the PCR reads; one entry per CDR3 protein. The sample holds some 600,000 distinct CDR3 sequences; roughly 17% are singletons and the top ten take about 1.1%. The source material was PBMCs from the stem cell graft donor, sampled from the stem cell graft. The receptors were sampled from a human donor who donated a stem cell graft to a child with acute myeloid leukemia.

This clonotype has at least ten counts. The chain is built from TRBV24-1 and TRBJ2-7; 9 bases match TRBD1. Germline loops: CDR1 KGHDR, CDR2 SFDVKD. Germline trimming cut 5 bases from V and 7 bases from J; bases unmatched to any gene: 5. This CDR3 contains 13 residues. The CDR3 protein is CATSVATGGEQYF. The CDR3, as DNA: TGTGCCACCAGTGTTGCGACAGGGGGAGAGCAGTACTTC.

This clonotype was observed a few times. This chain uses TRBV12-3 or TRBV12-4 with TRBJ2-1; 15 positions match TRBD2. Trimming removed 5 bases from V and 6 bases from J; junction bases left unmatched: 8. The CDR3 is 17 residues long. The CDR3 DNA is TGTGCCAGCAGTCCCTCAGGACTAGCGGGGGGGGCCAATGAGCAGTTCTTC. Translating it yields CASSPSGLAGGANEQFF.

The chain recombines TRBV7-9 with TRBJ2-5; possible D gene TRBD2, 7 bases. The CDR3 covers 15 residues. The V and J ends lost 6 bases and 3 bases respectively, with 17 bases between them. Germline V gene data show CDR1 as SEHNR and CDR2 as FQNEAQ (reference sequence). The CDR3 region is CASRKRGGAEETQYF. The CDR3 DNA is TGTGCCAGCAGGAAAAGGGGGGGCGCGGAAGAGACCCAGTACTTC. The full variable domain, with the rest looked up from reference TRBV7-9 and TRBJ2-5, is DTGVSQNPRHKITKRGQNVTFRCDPISEHNRLYWYRQTLGQGPEFLTYFQNEAQLEKSRLLSDRFSAERPKGSFSTLEIQRTEQGDSAMYLCASRKRGGAEETQYFGPGTRLLVL.

This clonotype was seen a handful of times. The rearrangement joins TRBV20-1 to TRBJ2-7; 8 nucleotides agree with TRBD1. Germline values: CDR1 DFQATT, CDR2 SNEGSKA (reference sequence). CDR3 length: 16 residues. V lost 3 bases, J lost 1 base, and 11 bases stayed unmatched. The CDR3 here is CSARPQGAQWSYEQYV. The CDR3 DNA follows: TGCAGTGCTAGGCCCCAGGGGGCTCAGTGGTCCTACGAGCAGTACGTC.

This clonotype was observed many times. V and J are TRBV29-1 and TRBJ1-2; TRBD1 matches 7 bases. With 7 bases clipped from V and 1 base from J, the junction kept 3 bases outside the gene matches. Germline V gene sequence: CDR1 SQVTM, CDR2 ANQGSEA. CDR3 length equals 12 residues. This chain's CDR3 is CSDYRGNYGYTF. DNA for the CDR3: TGCAGCGACTACAGGGGTAACTATGGCTACACCTTC.

This clonotype came up a few times. V gene TRBV12-3 or TRBV12-4 combines with J gene TRBJ1-3; D is uncertain. V was cut by 3 bases and J by 4 bases, with 7 bases left in between. The CDR3 covers 13 residues. The CDR3 nucleotides read TGTGCCAGCAGTTTCGAAAGGGGAAACACCATATATTTT. It yields the protein CASSFERGNTIYF.

For this clonotype: A read error may be the cause here, since a much bigger clone is one base away. The chain uses TRBV7-9 and TRBJ1-1; D remains unclear. V was clipped by 2 bases and J by 7 bases, with 8 bases between them. Germline V gives CDR1 SEHNR, CDR2 FQNEAQ (reference sequence). The CDR3 runs 12 residues. The chain's CDR3 is CASSLLEDEAFF. In nucleotides, the CDR3 is TGTGCCAGCAGCTTATTGGAGGATGAAGCTTTCTTT.

This chain joins TRBV25-1 and TRBJ1-1, with D perhaps matching TRBD1 (5 bases). The CDR3 is 13 amino acids. The germline V and J ends were trimmed by 4 bases and 3 bases, with 9 bases remaining between them. CDR1 is MGHDK and CDR2 is SYGVNS in the germline V gene. CDR3 DNA sequence: TGTGCCAGCAGTGGGTTAGGGGACACTGAAGCTTTCTTT. It is translated as CASSGLGDTEAFF.

This clonotype was detected only a few times. V is TRBV5-1 and J is TRBJ1-2; no firm D call. The CDR3 contains 15 residues. V shed 0 bases and J shed 2 bases, with 11 bases lying between them. Per the germline V gene, CDR1 is SGHRS and CDR2 is YFSETQ. For the CDR3, the DNA is TGCGCCAGCAGCTTGGTTGTCGGTTCCAACTATGGCTACACCTTC. Translated: CASSLVVGSNYGYTF.

This clonotype was seen repeatedly, ten times or more. The chain couples TRBV20-1 to TRBJ2-1, with 14 bases matching TRBD2. The germline V gene encodes CDR1 DFQATT and CDR2 SNEGSKA (reference sequence). The V gene end was trimmed by 4 bases and the J gene end by 9 bases; junction bases not matched to a gene: 5. The CDR3 contains 14 residues. DNA of the CDR3: TGCAGTGCTACGGGACTAGCGGGGGAGGCTGAGCAGTTCTTC. Translated, it gives CSATGLAGEAEQFF.

This clonotype has at least ten counts. This chain joins TRBV15 and TRBJ1-1; weak D call: TRBD1 (5 bases). The CDR3 totals 15 residues. CDR1 is LNHNV and CDR2 is YYDKDF in the germline V gene (reference sequence). V was pared by 0 bases and J by 5 bases, with 13 bases between. CDR3 in amino acids: CATSRDLGGGTEAFF. As DNA, the CDR3 is TGTGCCACCAGCAGAGATCTCGGGGGGGGAACTGAAGCTTTCTTT.

The chain joins TRBV11-3 to TRBJ2-1; tentatively, D is TRBD1 (5 bases). The germline gives CDR1 SGHNT, CDR2 YENEEA. V lost 4 bases and J lost 0, with 13 bases in between. This CDR3 has 16 amino acids. The CDR3: CASSSRDRNSYNEQFF. The CDR3 nucleotides are TGTGCCAGCAGCTCCCGAGACAGAAACTCCTACAATGAGCAGTTCTTC.

This clonotype was counted ten times or more. As DNA, the CDR3 is TGTGCCAGCAGCCAAGGGACACCTGGAAACACCATATATTTT. Protein: CASSQGTPGNTIYF. J is TRBJ1-3 and V is TRBV12-3 or TRBV12-4; D may be TRBD1 (6 bases). Trimming took 6 bases from V and 2 from J, leaving 11 bases between them. This CDR3 spans 14 amino acids.

This clonotype showed up many times. This chain joins TRBV5-1 and TRBJ2-1; maybe TRBD2 (7 bases). This CDR3 is built from 14 residues. CDR1 and CDR2 from the germline V gene are SGHRS and YFSETQ. V lost 2 bases, J lost 8 bases, and 14 bases lay in between. CDR3 sequence (DNA): TGCGCCAGCAGCTTAGGCGGGGGCCACGATGAGCAGTTCTTC. It translates to CASSLGGGHDEQFF.

This rearrangement joins TRBV3-1 to TRBJ2-2; TRBD2 might be the D (5 bases). V was clipped by 2 bases and J by 3 bases, with 7 bases between them. The CDR3 sequence is 14 residues long. Germline V lookup: CDR1 LGHDT, CDR2 YNNKEL (reference sequence). The CDR3 DNA reads as TGTGCCAGCAGCCAACTGAGGGACACCGGGGAGCTGTTTTTT. It encodes CASSQLRDTGELFF.

This clonotype was found many times. The chain uses TRBV10-3 and TRBJ2-4; 8 positions agree with TRBD1. Germline loops: CDR1 ENHRY, CDR2 SYGVKD. The ends lost 9 bases at V and 5 bases at J; junction bases unmatched: 3. The CDR3 has 12 amino acids. The CDR3 DNA follows: TGTGCCATTCGGGACAGGCAAAACATTCAGTACTTC. Translated: CAIRDRQNIQYF.

The genes are TRBV7-2 and TRBJ1-5; D may be TRBD1 (5 bases). Between the trimmed V and J ends, which lost 2 bases and 0 bases, there was a span of 8 bases. The CDR3 length is 15 residues. Germline CDR1 and CDR2: SGHTA and FQGNSA. The CDR3 here is CASSLSGFSNQPQHF. DNA for the CDR3: TGTGCCAGCAGCTTATCAGGGTTTAGCAATCAGCCCCAGCATTTT.

This clonotype was counted ten times or more. The chain links TRBV20-1 to TRBJ2-1, with TRBD2 matching 12 bases. After removal of 5 bases from V and 0 bases from J, the junction contained 11 bases not matched to a gene. CDR1 is DFQATT and CDR2 is SNEGSKA in the germline V gene (reference sequence). This CDR3 spans 18 amino acids. The CDR3 sequence is CSAPTSGGTQISYNEQFF. CDR3 nucleotide sequence: TGCAGTGCTCCAACTAGCGGGGGGACTCAAATCTCCTACAATGAGCAGTTCTTC.

The genes are TRBV12-3 or TRBV12-4 and TRBJ1-1; D call uncertain. The V and J ends lost 3 bases and 7 bases respectively, with 12 bases between them. CDR3 length: 13 residues. CDR3 in DNA: TGTGCCAGCAGTTTCCCCCCCCGGCTTGAAGCTTTCTTT. Translated, it gives CASSFPPRLEAFF.

This clonotype was observed a handful of times. V usage is TRBV5-1 and J usage is TRBJ2-3; D is unresolved. V gave up 0 bases and J gave up 0 bases, with 5 bases separating them. Germline CDR1 and CDR2: SGHRS and YFSETQ. The CDR3 runs 14 residues. The CDR3 region is CASSLGFSTDTQYF. Written as DNA, the CDR3 is TGCGCCAGCAGCTTGGGGTTTAGCACAGATACGCAGTATTTT.

With regard to this clonotype: A much bigger clone sits one base away, suggesting this may be a read error. This chain links TRBV20-1 with TRBJ1-1, with D uncertain. Germline V gene sequence: CDR1 DFQATT, CDR2 SNEGSKA (reference sequence). CDR3 length equals 14 residues. The CDR3 is CSARVGRLKTEAFF. The DNA for the CDR3 is TGCAGTGCTAGAGTAGGTCGCTTGAAAACTGAAGCTTTCTTT.

The chain recombines TRBV28 with TRBJ2-1, with 13 bases lining up with TRBD2. CDR3 length: 20 residues. Trimming removed 5 bases from V and 0 bases from J; junction bases left unmatched: 13. The germline V gene encodes CDR1 MDHEN and CDR2 SYDVKM. CDR3: CASSLSLLGLAGSSYNEQFF. The CDR3 DNA reads as TGTGCCAGCAGTCTCTCGTTATTGGGACTAGCGGGGAGCTCCTACAATGAGCAGTTCTTC.

The chain couples TRBV5-1 to TRBJ2-1; D might be TRBD1 (5 bases). The CDR3 spans 17 residues. V was pared by 4 bases and J by 6 bases, with 23 bases between. Germline loops: CDR1 SGHRS, CDR2 YFSETQ. The CDR3 reads CASSPGAARVYSNEQFF. For the CDR3, the DNA is TGCGCCAGCAGCCCCGGTGCGGCCAGGGTATATAGCAATGAGCAGTTCTTC.

The chain employs TRBV20-1 and TRBJ1-1, with TRBD1 matching over 7 bases. The germline CDR1 and CDR2 sequences are DFQATT and SNEGSKA (reference sequence). CDR3 size: 16 residues. Unmatched junction bases numbered 14, after V lost 6 bases and J lost 1 base. The CDR3 coding sequence is TGCAGTGCCAAAACCGACAGGGCCGCTAGGAACACTGAAGCTTTCTTT. Translation gives CSAKTDRAARNTEAFF.

This clonotype was counted at least ten times. This sequence joins TRBV20-1 and TRBJ1-1, with 10 positions matching TRBD1. The V and J ends lost 4 bases and 3 bases, in that order; junction bases with no gene match: 8. Germline CDR1 and CDR2: DFQATT and SNEGSKA (reference sequence). This CDR3 contains 15 residues. The CDR3 region has the DNA TGCAGTGCTACTTGGGACAGGGGTAAAGACACTGAAGCTTTCTTT. Protein sequence: CSATWDRGKDTEAFF.

Many counts were recorded for this clonotype. The V and J genes are TRBV6-1 and TRBJ2-1; no definite D call. Germline lookup yields CDR1 MNHNS and CDR2 SASEGT. The CDR3 is 15 residues long. V shed 2 bases and J shed 5 bases, with 13 bases lying between them. The CDR3 DNA reads as TGTGCCAGCAGTGAACGTAGTTTCTACCACAATGAGCAGTTCTTC. This sequence encodes CASSERSFYHNEQFF.

The chain carries TRBV20-1 and TRBJ2-7, with D possibly matching TRBD2 (5 bases). This CDR3 contains 15 residues. V lost 0 bases to trimming and J lost 2 bases, with 14 bases between them. Germline values: CDR1 DFQATT, CDR2 SNEGSKA (reference sequence). The CDR3 region is CSARDISGKPYEQYF. The CDR3 nucleotides are TGCAGTGCTAGAGATATTTCCGGGAAACCCTACGAGCAGTACTTC.

This clonotype was counted many times. The chain carries TRBV4-3 and TRBJ2-7; D gene uncertain. Trimming stripped 0 bases from V and 4 bases from J, with 13 bases between. Germline values: CDR1 LGHNA, CDR2 YSLEER. There are 15 residues in the CDR3. CDR3 DNA sequence: TGCGCCAGCAGCCAAGAGTTTACGGGCAGGTACGAGCAGTACTTC. Translated, it gives CASSQEFTGRYEQYF.